This TCR beta chain was recovered during a study of cytomegalovirus exposure and HLA in healthy donors. The germline CDR1 and CDR2 sequences are KGHSY and FQNENV. This CDR3 comprises 14 residues. Unmatched junction bases numbered 5, after V lost 2 bases and J lost 7 bases. Findings and caveats of the study: The authors listed 164 TCR beta chains as cytomegalovirus-associated. A later analysis showed TCR association rates differing by HLA locus, peaking at DRB1 and lowest at HLA-C.

PCR used 60 Vbeta primers and 13 Jbeta primers. Profiled with immunoSEQ multiplex PCR; TCRdb holds only in-frame clones, not every one. The sample contains about 140,000 clones, about 80% of which appear only once. With regard to this clone: The antigen is not known.

The J gene is TRBJ2-3, the V gene TRBV16; 8 bases are shared with TRBD1. The sequencing input was PBMCs. This clonotype originated in a man between 25 and 39 years old in good health and CMV-seropositive. CDR3 amino acids: CASSQGQGTHTQYF. The DNA for the CDR3 is TGTGCCAGCAGCCAAGGACAGGGAACACATACGCAGTATTTT.